A selection of T cell receptor beta chains follows, all from one sample in a study of T cell repertoires in cytomegalovirus infection. MiXCR was run by TCRdb on the reads, yielding one entry per CDR3 protein. The sample carries a few hundred thousand distinct CDR3 sequences, approximately 15% recorded once. Sequencing used CD8+ T cells from PBMCs. The source of these receptors is a human donor in good health (CMV status not recorded). Some clones in this sample may be carry-over from other donors' samples. Both conserved end residues are part of each CDR3. A D gene is named only where the DNA matches it firmly. Clone size, where shown, is once, few, many, or a class for clones that have expanded.

abundance	v_gene	j_gene	d_gene	CDR3nt	CDR3aa
few	TRBV4-1	TRBJ1-1	TRBD1	TGCGCCAGTGGGCCGGGACAGGGGGCCGCTGAAGCTTTCTTT	CASGPGQGAAEAFF
.	TRBV7-9	TRBJ2-4	.	TGTGCCAGCAGCTTAAACCAGGGGCTAGCCAAAAACATTCAGTACTTC	CASSLNQGLAKNIQYF
many	TRBV6-1	TRBJ2-1	.	TGTGCCAGCAGTGTCCAGGACTCCTACAATGAGCAGTTCTTC	CASSVQDSYNEQFF
.	TRBV5-5	TRBJ2-1	.	TGTGCCAGCAGCTTGGGGACAGTGATGATTTACAATGAGCAGTTCTTC	CASSLGTVMIYNEQFF
.	TRBV4-1	TRBJ2-3	TRBD1	TGCGCCAGCAGCCACCGAGGGACAGCTAGCACAGATACGCAGTATTTT	CASSHRGTASTDTQYF
.	TRBV7-9	TRBJ1-1	TRBD1	TGTGCCAGCAGGGGGGACAGAATGAACACTGAAGCTTTCTTT	CASRGDRMNTEAFF
.	TRBV5-1	TRBJ1-1	.	TGCGCCAGCAGCGCGGGAGGGGGGCCCACTGAAGCTTTCTTT	CASSAGGGPTEAFF
.	TRBV6-1	TRBJ2-7	TRBD1	TGTGCCAGCAGCCCTATAACGGACAGGGCCCACGAGCAGTACTTC	CASSPITDRAHEQYF
.	TRBV7-9	TRBJ2-3	TRBD1	TGTGCCAGCACCATGACAGGGATTGTGAATACGCAGTATTTT	CASTMTGIVNTQYF
few	TRBV12-3/TRBV12-4	TRBJ2-7	.	TGTGCCAGCAGTGGAGGGTTGGGCTCCTACGAGCAGTACTTC	CASSGGLGSYEQYF
.	TRBV7-8	TRBJ2-5	.	TGTGCCAGCAGCTTATTCGGTACAGGGGAGACCCAGTACTTC	CASSLFGTGETQYF
.	TRBV7-9	TRBJ2-1	.	TGTGCCAGCAGCCTCCGGGACACCCGACGGTACAATGAGCAGTTCTTC	CASSLRDTRRYNEQFF
once	TRBV25-1	TRBJ1-4	TRBD1	TGTGCCAGCTTTGGGACAGGCCATTTAACTAATGAAAAACTGTTTTTT	CASFGTGHLTNEKLFF
.	TRBV28	TRBJ2-7	TRBD2	TGTGCCAGCAGTTTAGAATCTAGCGGAATCATACAGAGCGAGCAGTACTTC	CASSLESSGIIQSEQYF
.	TRBV29-1	TRBJ2-7	.	TGCAGCGTTGTTAGTCCCGGAATTTCCTACGAGCAGTACTTC	CSVVSPGISYEQYF
many	TRBV7-2	TRBJ2-1	TRBD1	TGTGCCAGCAGCTTACCCCGAAGACAGGGGCTGGGTAATGAGCAGTTCTTC	CASSLPRRQGLGNEQFF
.	TRBV29-1	TRBJ2-1	TRBD2	TGCAGCGTTGAGGGACTAGCGGGGGGGCATGGCTACAATGAGCAGTTCTTC	CSVEGLAGGHGYNEQFF
many	TRBV28	TRBJ2-7	.	TGTGCCAGCAGTCCACGGGACGACTCCTACGAGCAGTACTTC	CASSPRDDSYEQYF
few	TRBV7-6	TRBJ2-6	.	TGTGCCAGCAGCTCGCCCGGATCCTCTGGGGCCAACGTCCTGACTTTC	CASSSPGSSGANVLTF
.	TRBV20-1	TRBJ2-1	TRBD1	TGCAGTGCTAGAGAGGTGGCGGGACAGGGGGCCAATGAGCAGTTCTTC	CSAREVAGQGANEQFF
.	TRBV11-2	TRBJ2-1	TRBD2	TGTGCCAGCAGCTACTCCGGGACTAGCGGGGGGGCAGAGCAGTTCTTC	CASSYSGTSGGAEQFF
once	TRBV20-1	TRBJ2-3	.	TGCAGTGCCGAGAGCGGAGGGGAGGGCACAGATACGCAGTATTTT	CSAESGGEGTDTQYF
.	TRBV6-6	TRBJ2-7	TRBD1	TGTGCCAGCATCCCGTCGGGGGACAGGGTCAGCGAGCAGTACTTC	CASIPSGDRVSEQYF
.	TRBV7-2	TRBJ2-3	TRBD2	TGTGCCAGCAGCGCCGGGGGGGATACGCAGTATTTT	CASSAGGDTQYF
.	TRBV20-1	TRBJ1-5	TRBD1	TGCAGTGCCAGGGGACAGTACAATCAGCCCCAGCATTTT	CSARGQYNQPQHF
.	TRBV15	TRBJ1-1	.	TGTGCCACCAGCAGAGAAACCATGAACACTGAAGCTTTCTTT	CATSRETMNTEAFF
many	TRBV2	TRBJ2-1	.	TGTGCCAGCAGTGTAGGCTATTACAATGAGCAGTTCTTC	CASSVGYYNEQFF
.	TRBV4-1	TRBJ2-1	.	TGCGCCAGCAGCCAAGAGACAGGACGTGTAGAGTTCTTC	CASSQETGRVEFF
.	TRBV7-2	TRBJ2-6	.	TGTGCCAGCAGCTTAGTCCTCCTAACCGACAGCCTCTCTGGGGCCAACGTCCTGACTTTC	CASSLVLLTDSLSGANVLTF
many	TRBV7-6	TRBJ2-7	.	TGTGCCAGCAGCTTAGCGCAGACAGGCACCTCCTACGAGCAGTACTTC	CASSLAQTGTSYEQYF
many	TRBV28	TRBJ2-3	TRBD2	TGTGCCAGCAGTTTGAGTGGAAGCGGGGGGCCCACAGATACGCAGTATTTT	CASSLSGSGGPTDTQYF
.	TRBV14	TRBJ2-4	.	TGTGCCAGCAGCCAAAGAGTTGGGGCCAAAAACATTCAGTACTTC	CASSQRVGAKNIQYF
few	TRBV7-6	TRBJ2-7	.	TGTGCCAGCGAAGCCTCCTACGAGCAGTACTTC	CASEASYEQYF
.	TRBV5-6	TRBJ2-7	.	TGTGCCAGCAGCTTTGGGGCCACGGTCTACGAGCAGTACTTC	CASSFGATVYEQYF
.	TRBV6-2/TRBV6-3	TRBJ2-1	.	TGTGCCAGCAGCGAAAATCGGGTCCAGAGCTCCTACAATGAGCAGTTCTTC	CASSENRVQSSYNEQFF
.	TRBV5-5	TRBJ1-1	TRBD1	TGTGCCAGCAGCTGGGACAGGGGAGGCATGAACACTGAAGCTTTCTTT	CASSWDRGGMNTEAFF
many	TRBV7-2	TRBJ1-6	.	TGTGCCAGCAGCTCTCATTCGGAGAGTAGTAATTCACCCCTCCACTTT	CASSSHSESSNSPLHF
few	TRBV11-2	TRBJ1-1	.	TGTGCCAGCAGCGCACACAACACTGAAGCTTTCTTT	CASSAHNTEAFF
.	TRBV7-6	TRBJ1-1	.	TGTGCCAGCAGCTTAATCGGTTCTGAAGCTTTCTTT	CASSLIGSEAFF
.	TRBV7-9	TRBJ2-7	.	TGTGCCAGCAGCCCTACAGGGCCCCACGAGCAGTACTTC	CASSPTGPHEQYF
many	TRBV7-9	TRBJ2-2	.	TGTGCCAGCACCACCTCCGTACTCGACACCGGGGAGCTGTTTTTT	CASTTSVLDTGELFF
many	TRBV7-2	TRBJ1-1	.	TGTGCCAGCAGCTTGGGAGGGGGGTGGAACACTGAAGCTTTCTTT	CASSLGGGWNTEAFF
.	TRBV20-1	TRBJ2-2	TRBD1	TGCAGTGTCCCACGCTTCGACAGGGGGCGAGGCTTCAAGAACACCGGGGAGCTGTTTTTT	CSVPRFDRGRGFKNTGELFF
many	TRBV7-2	TRBJ2-7	TRBD1	TGTGCCAGCAGCAGGGGACAGGGCCGATTTTACTACGAGCAGTACTTC	CASSRGQGRFYYEQYF
few	TRBV29-1	TRBJ2-1	.	TGCAGCGTCCAGGAGGGCAATGAGCAGTTCTTC	CSVQEGNEQFF
few	TRBV10-3	TRBJ1-5	.	TGTGCCATCAGTGATAGTGATCAGCCCCAGCATTTT	CAISDSDQPQHF
few	TRBV7-2	TRBJ2-1	.	TGTGCCAGCAGCTTAGACTGGGACAATGAGCAGTTCTTC	CASSLDWDNEQFF
few	TRBV7-9	TRBJ1-1	.	TGTGCCAGCAACGGCGGACGGATGAACACTGAAGCTTTCTTT	CASNGGRMNTEAFF
few	TRBV7-9	TRBJ2-5	.	TGTGCCAGCAGCTTACTGGGAGGTACAGAGACCCAGTACTTC	CASSLLGGTETQYF
many	TRBV7-3	TRBJ2-1	TRBD2	TGTGCCAGCTCGCGGGGGAACAATGAGCAGTTCTTC	CASSRGNNEQFF
few	TRBV5-5	TRBJ1-1	.	TGTGCCAGCGATCGGCAGGGGAATCTGAACACTGAAGCTTTCTTT	CASDRQGNLNTEAFF
.	TRBV11-3	TRBJ2-7	.	TGTGCCAGCAGCTTACCAGTCAGGGGGGGCGGCCGCTCCTACGAGCAGTACTTC	CASSLPVRGGGRSYEQYF
many	TRBV7-2	TRBJ1-1	.	TGTGCCAGCAGCTTCTATGGACAGCAAGCTTTCTTT	CASSFYGQQAFF
few	TRBV6-2/TRBV6-3	TRBJ1-1	TRBD1	TGTGCCAGCAGTTACGTCACAGGGGGGACTGAAGCTTTCTTT	CASSYVTGGTEAFF
few	TRBV7-9	TRBJ2-1	.	TGTGCCAGCAGCCCCTCGGGGCAAAATGAGCAGTTCTTC	CASSPSGQNEQFF